This entry lists 21 T cell receptor beta chains sequenced from one sample in a study of OX40 agonist ivuxolimab in advanced cancers. Repertoires were generated with immunoSEQ multiplex PCR, while TCRdb's copy carries only in-frame clones and drops some. The data contain just over 90,000 clones, more than 85% of them singletons. The sequencing used CD4+ or CD8+ T cells sorted from blood, collected in a trial of the OX40 agonist ivuxolimab. These TCRs come from an adult with an advanced solid tumor such as melanoma, head and neck, liver or kidney cancer.

CDR3 protein: CASSPLGPRRQPQHF. CDR3 nucleotides: TGTGCCAGCAGTCCATTGGGTCCCCGGCGTCAGCCCCAGCATTTT. The rearrangement uses TRBV27 and TRBJ1-5; D remains ambiguous. This CDR3 is 15 amino acids long. The ends were cut back, 5 bases at V and 6 bases at J, with 17 bases in the middle. The germline CDR1 and CDR2 sequences are MNHEY and SMNVEV (reference sequence).

V usage is TRBV7-9 and J usage is TRBJ2-3, with D tentatively TRBD2 (6 bases). Germline-derived CDR1 and CDR2 are SEHNR and FQNEAQ (reference sequence). Trimming stripped 3 bases from V and 2 bases from J, with 21 bases between. The CDR3 runs 18 residues. In DNA form, the CDR3 reads TGTGCCAGCAGCTTTCCCCACTCGGACGGGGGATTCACAGATACGCAGTATTTT. This gives the protein CASSFPHSDGGFTDTQYF.

The chain joins TRBV21-1 to TRBJ1-2. TRBV21-1 is a pseudogene. The CDR3 has 13 residues. The CDR3 spells CASSKPGNYGYTF. CDR3 bases: TGTGCCAGCAGCAAGCCGGGGAACTATGGCTACACCTTC.

The V and J genes are TRBV28 and TRBJ2-3; D remains ambiguous. The CDR3 totals 15 residues. In germline, CDR1 is MDHEN, CDR2 SYDVKM. The V end lost 2 bases, the J end lost 1 base, and 10 bases lay between the germline ends. For the CDR3, the DNA is TGTGCCAGCAGTTTAAGGGCAGACCGCACAGATACGCAGTATTTT. This codes for CASSLRADRTDTQYF.

The chain is built from TRBV7-9 and TRBJ2-1; D unclear. Germline V gives CDR1 SEHNR, CDR2 FQNEAQ (reference sequence). The CDR3 totals 14 residues. Trimming removed 1 base at V and 5 bases at J, with 9 bases between. The CDR3 sequence: CASSLVGYNNEQFF. The CDR3 bases are TGTGCCAGCAGCTTAGTAGGCTACAACAATGAGCAGTTCTTC.

This clone has only a few counts. The chain uses TRBV19 and TRBJ1-5, with D possibly matching TRBD1 (5 bases). The CDR3 sequence is 15 residues long. Germline V gene sequence: CDR1 LNHDA, CDR2 SQIVND (reference sequence). Trimming removed 4 bases from V and 0 bases from J, with 10 bases in between. The CDR3 region has the DNA TGTGCCAGTAGTACCCAGACAGTTAGCAATCAGCCCCAGCATTTT. Translated: CASSTQTVSNQPQHF.

This chain connects TRBV6-5 to TRBJ1-1; D unclear. The germline CDR1 and CDR2 sequences are MNHEY and SVGAGI. Trimming left V 0 bases short and J 9 bases short, with 11 bases between. The CDR3 is 13 residues long. The CDR3 spells CASSYSSKSQAFF. DNA for the CDR3: TGTGCCAGCAGTTACTCCTCTAAATCTCAAGCTTTCTTT.

The chain has TRBV2 and TRBJ1-4; D gene ambiguous. Germline values: CDR1 SNHLY, CDR2 FYNNEI. The CDR3 covers 15 residues. The V gene lost 5 bases and the J gene lost 3 bases, with 13 bases spanning the gap. CDR3 sequence reads: CASSSLSGANEKLFF. CDR3 bases: TGTGCCAGCAGTTCCTTATCGGGAGCTAATGAAAAACTGTTTTTT.

This rearrangement joins TRBV6-1 to TRBJ2-3, with a possible D match to TRBD1 (6 bases). The CDR3 contains 16 residues. Germline values: CDR1 MNHNS, CDR2 SASEGT. V was cut by 1 base and J by 0 bases, with 11 bases left in between. CDR3 in DNA: TGTGCCAGCAGTGAAGGAACAGGGTCTAGCACAGATACGCAGTATTTT. Translating gives CASSEGTGSSTDTQYF.

The chain combines TRBV5-6 with TRBJ2-7; TRBD2 agrees at 8 bases. CDR3 length: 15 amino acids. Germline V gene sequence: CDR1 SGHDT, CDR2 YYEEEE. With V trimmed by 3 bases and J by 2 bases, 7 bases remained unmatched. The CDR3 DNA reads as TGTGCCAGCAGCTCTGCGGGACTAGGGACCTACGAGCAGTACTTC. This encodes CASSSAGLGTYEQYF. Full variable domain (rest looked up from reference TRBV5-6 and TRBJ2-7): DAGVTQSPTHLIKTRGQQVTLRCSPKSGHDTVSWYQQALGQGPQFIFQYYEEEERQRGNFPDRFSGHQFPNYSSELNVNALLLGDSALYLCASSSAGLGTYEQYFGPGTRLTVT.

V is TRBV6-1 and J is TRBJ2-5; D is unresolved. CDR1 and CDR2 from the germline V gene are MNHNS and SASEGT. V lost 3 bases and J lost 2, with 13 bases in between. The CDR3 loop spans 15 amino acids. CDR3 sequence: CASSDAITRQETQYF. The CDR3 nucleotides are TGTGCCAGCAGTGACGCAATTACAAGGCAAGAGACCCAGTACTTC.

The genes are TRBV6-5 and TRBJ2-7; 9 bases line up with TRBD2. This CDR3 has 14 amino acids. Losses at the gene ends were 5 bases for V and 2 bases for J; bases not matched to a gene: 4. Germline V gives CDR1 MNHEY, CDR2 SVGAGI. CDR3 DNA sequence: TGTGCCAGCAGTCCCTTAGCGGGAGCCTACGAGCAGTACTTC. Protein product: CASSPLAGAYEQYF.

The chain carries TRBV19 and TRBJ2-3, with D tentatively TRBD2 (5 bases). CDR3 length equals 17 residues. The germline V gene has CDR1 LNHDA and CDR2 SQIVND (reference sequence). Trimming shortened V by 3 bases and J by 3 bases, and 19 bases separated the two germline ends. CDR3 sequence reads: CASSIRSGARRTDTQYF. CDR3 sequence (DNA): TGTGCCAGTAGTATTAGAAGCGGCGCACGTAGGACAGATACGCAGTATTTT.

The chain has TRBV12-5 and TRBJ1-4; the match to TRBD1 covers 7 bases. CDR1 is LGHNT, CDR2 FRNRAP, per germline. This CDR3 is built from 16 residues. After removal of 9 bases from V and 7 bases from J, the junction contained 17 bases not matched to a gene. The CDR3 nucleotides read TGTGCTAGCCAATTGGACAGGCGAGCTTGGGTTGAAAAACTGTTTTTT. It yields the protein CASQLDRRAWVEKLFF. Filled out from reference TRBV12-5 and TRBJ1-4, the complete variable domain reads DARVTQTPRHKVTEMGQEVTMRCQPILGHNTVFWYRQTMMQGLELLAYFRNRAPLDDSGMPKDRFSAEMPDATLATLKIQPSEPRDSAVYFCASQLDRRAWVEKLFFGSGTQLSVL.

There are a few counts of this clone. The chain joins TRBV10-2 to TRBJ1-1; perhaps TRBD1 as D (6 bases). CDR3 length: 13 amino acids. Germline assignment: CDR1 WSHSY and CDR2 SAAADI. Trimming shortened V by 3 bases and J by 4 bases, and 9 bases separated the two germline ends. The DNA for the CDR3 is TGCGCCAGCAGTGAAGGGGGAGGCACTGAAGCTTTCTTT. It encodes CASSEGGGTEAFF.

J is TRBJ2-7 and V is TRBV4-1; D not resolved. Trimming took 4 bases from V and 4 from J, leaving 11 bases between them. Germline-derived CDR1 and CDR2 are MGHRA and YSYEKL. This CDR3 contains 13 residues. CDR3 nucleotides: TGCGCCAGCAGCCCAGCACGGTTATACGAGCAGTACTTC. The encoded protein is CASSPARLYEQYF.

This clone was counted a single time. V gene TRBV9 combines with J gene TRBJ2-3; D uncertain. The CDR3 is 14 amino acids. The germline V and J ends were trimmed by 5 bases and 2 bases, with 12 bases remaining between them. Germline V CDR1 and CDR2: SGDLS, YYNGEE. In DNA form, the CDR3 reads TGTGCCAGCAGTTCGTCAGGATACACAGATACGCAGTATTTT. Translation: CASSSSGYTDTQYF.

The genes are TRBV5-1 and TRBJ1-5; the D gene is possibly TRBD1 (5 bases). Germline CDR1 reads SGHRS; CDR2 reads YFSETQ. V was pared by 0 bases and J by 6 bases, with 7 bases between. The CDR3 covers 13 residues. CDR3 coding DNA: TGCGCCAGCAGCTTGGGTGGGGGTCAGCCCCAGCATTTT. Its protein product is CASSLGGGQPQHF.

To note about this clone: One junction end does not reproduce the germline sequence, and a read error may be involved. Different DNA sequences within this sample yield the same CDR3. The rearrangement uses TRBV30 and TRBJ2-2; D not certain. This CDR3 region has 12 residues. CDR1 GTSNPN and CDR2 SVGIG come from the germline V gene (reference sequence). The CDR3: CAWMGTPGELFF. As DNA, the CDR3 is TGTGCCTGGATGGGTACCCCCGGAGAGCTGTTTTTT.

V gene TRBV6-5 combines with J gene TRBJ1-1, with a weak D call TRBD1 (5 bases). The length of the CDR3 is 15 residues. Trimming cost V 0 bases and J 2 bases, with 10 bases left between them. Germline CDR1 is MNHEY and CDR2 is SVGAGI. The CDR3 spells CASSYSGTHNTEAFF. CDR3 nucleotides: TGTGCCAGCAGTTACTCCGGGACGCACAACACTGAAGCTTTCTTT.

The CDR3 sequence: CASSPRGRPATNEKLFF. DNA for the CDR3: TGCGCCAGCAGCCCCCGGGGCAGGCCCGCAACTAATGAAAAACTGTTTTTT. The chain combines TRBV4-1 with TRBJ1-4, with TRBD1 as a possible D gene (5 bases). Germline CDR1 MGHRA, CDR2 YSYEKL. The CDR3 spans 17 residues. V shed 4 bases and J shed 0 bases, with 15 bases lying between them.